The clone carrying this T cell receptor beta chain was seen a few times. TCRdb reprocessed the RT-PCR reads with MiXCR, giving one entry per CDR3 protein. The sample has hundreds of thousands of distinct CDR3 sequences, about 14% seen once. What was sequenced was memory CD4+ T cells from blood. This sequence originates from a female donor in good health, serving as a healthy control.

The CDR3: CSARQTSDYNEQFF. The CDR3 DNA is TGCAGTGCTAGGCAAACTAGCGACTACAATGAGCAGTTCTTC. The J gene is TRBJ2-1, the V gene TRBV20-1; the match to TRBD2 covers 7 bases. V was clipped by 3 bases and J by 3 bases; unmatched bases: 5. The CDR3 length is 14 residues. Germline CDR1 reads DFQATT; CDR2 reads SNEGSKA (reference sequence).